This T cell receptor (beta chain) was sequenced during a study of cytotoxic CD8 clonotypes in ibrutinib-treated CLL. Regarding the study as a whole: In sustained-remission versus progressing patients, sampling times differed. Public clonotypes occurred uncommonly; on treatment, they contracted or remained stable.

The V gene's germline CDR1 is SQVTM and CDR2 ANQGSEA. The V and J ends lost 7 bases and 1 base respectively, with 14 bases between them. The CDR3 spans 14 residues. Produced via immunoSEQ multiplex PCR; TCRdb's table is partial and in-frame only. The sample lists roughly 200,000 clones; roughly three quarters were seen once. This clone was counted at least ten times. Its antigen remains unidentified. Cryopreserved PBMCs provided roughly 2 micrograms of genomic DNA for the TCR beta libraries. This sample comprised PBMCs, obtained after 12 months of ibrutinib treatment. The chain joins TRBV29-1 to TRBJ2-1; TRBD1 might be the D (5 bases). The receptor's source is a human donor with chronic lymphocytic leukemia. CDR3 in DNA: TGCAGCGCTCAAATACAGGCATCCTACAATGAGCAGTTCTTC. Translated, it gives CSAQIQASYNEQFF.